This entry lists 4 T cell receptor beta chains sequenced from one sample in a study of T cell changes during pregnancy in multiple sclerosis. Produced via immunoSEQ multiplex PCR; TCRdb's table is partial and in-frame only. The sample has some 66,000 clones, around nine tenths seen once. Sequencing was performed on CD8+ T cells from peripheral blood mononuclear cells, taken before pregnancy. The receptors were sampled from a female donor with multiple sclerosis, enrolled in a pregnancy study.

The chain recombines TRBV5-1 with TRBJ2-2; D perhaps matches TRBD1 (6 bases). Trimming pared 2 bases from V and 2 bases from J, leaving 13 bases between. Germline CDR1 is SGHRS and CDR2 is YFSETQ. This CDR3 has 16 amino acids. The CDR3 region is CASSFGVGGNTGELFF. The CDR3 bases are TGCGCCAGCAGCTTCGGGGTAGGGGGTAACACCGGGGAGCTGTTTTTT.

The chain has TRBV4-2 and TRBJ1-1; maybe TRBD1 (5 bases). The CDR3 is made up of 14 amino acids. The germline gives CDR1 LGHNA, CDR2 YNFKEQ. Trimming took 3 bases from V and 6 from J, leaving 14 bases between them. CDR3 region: CASSHLGGIAEAFF. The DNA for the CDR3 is TGTGCCAGCAGCCATCTTGGGGGGATTGCTGAAGCTTTCTTT.

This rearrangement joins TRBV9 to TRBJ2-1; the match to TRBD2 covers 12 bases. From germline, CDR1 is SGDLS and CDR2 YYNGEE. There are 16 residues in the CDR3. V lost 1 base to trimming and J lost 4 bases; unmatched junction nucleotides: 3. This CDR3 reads CASSVFTSGGYNEQFF. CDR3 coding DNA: TGTGCCAGCAGCGTATTCACTAGCGGGGGGTACAATGAGCAGTTCTTC.

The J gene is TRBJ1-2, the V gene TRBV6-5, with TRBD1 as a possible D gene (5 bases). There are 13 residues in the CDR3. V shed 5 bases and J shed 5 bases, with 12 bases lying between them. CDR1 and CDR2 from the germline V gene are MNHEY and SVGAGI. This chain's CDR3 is CASSIAGFYGYTF. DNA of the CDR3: TGTGCCAGCAGTATAGCAGGGTTTTATGGCTACACCTTC.